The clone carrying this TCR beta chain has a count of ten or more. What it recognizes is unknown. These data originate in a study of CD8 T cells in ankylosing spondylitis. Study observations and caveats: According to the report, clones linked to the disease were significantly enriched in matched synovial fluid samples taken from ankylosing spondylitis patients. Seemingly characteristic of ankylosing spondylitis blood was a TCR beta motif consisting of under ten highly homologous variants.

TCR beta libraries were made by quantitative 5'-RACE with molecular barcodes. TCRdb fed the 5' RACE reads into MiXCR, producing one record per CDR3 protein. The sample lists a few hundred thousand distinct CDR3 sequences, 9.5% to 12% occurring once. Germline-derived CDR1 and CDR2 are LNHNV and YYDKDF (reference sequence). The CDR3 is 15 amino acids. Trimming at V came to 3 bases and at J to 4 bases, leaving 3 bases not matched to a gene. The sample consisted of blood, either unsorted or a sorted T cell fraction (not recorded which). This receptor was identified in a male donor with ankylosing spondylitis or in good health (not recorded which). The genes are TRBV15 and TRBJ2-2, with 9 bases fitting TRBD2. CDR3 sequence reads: CATSRSGGSTGELFF. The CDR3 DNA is TGTGCCACCAGCAGGAGCGGGGGGTCCACCGGGGAGCTGTTTTTT. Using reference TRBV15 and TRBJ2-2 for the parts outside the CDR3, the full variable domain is DAMVIQNPRYQVTQFGKPVTLSCSQTLNHNVMYWYQQKSSQAPKLLFHYYDKDFNNEADTPDNFQSRRPNTSFCFLDIRSPGLGDTAMYLCATSRSGGSTGELFFGEGSRLTVL.